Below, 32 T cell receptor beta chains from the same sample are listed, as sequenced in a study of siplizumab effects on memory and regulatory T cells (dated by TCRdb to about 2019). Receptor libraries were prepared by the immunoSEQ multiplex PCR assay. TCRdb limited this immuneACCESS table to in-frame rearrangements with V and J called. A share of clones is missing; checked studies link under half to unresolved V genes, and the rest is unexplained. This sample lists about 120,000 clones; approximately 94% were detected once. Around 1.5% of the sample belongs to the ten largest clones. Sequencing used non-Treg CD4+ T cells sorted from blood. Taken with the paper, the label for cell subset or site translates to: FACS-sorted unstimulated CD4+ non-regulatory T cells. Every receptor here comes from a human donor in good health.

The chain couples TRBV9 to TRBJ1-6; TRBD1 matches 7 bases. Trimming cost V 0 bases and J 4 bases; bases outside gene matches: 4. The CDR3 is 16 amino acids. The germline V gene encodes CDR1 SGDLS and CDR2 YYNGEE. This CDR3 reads CASSVDLGQYNSPLHF. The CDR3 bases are TGTGCCAGCAGCGTAGACTTGGGACAGTATAATTCACCCCTCCACTTT. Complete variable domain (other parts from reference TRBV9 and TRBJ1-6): DSGVTQTPKHLITATGQRVTLRCSPRSGDLSVYWYQQSLDQGLQFLIQYYNGEERAKGNILERFSAQQFPDLHSELNLSSLELGDSALYFCASSVDLGQYNSPLHFGNGTRLTVT.

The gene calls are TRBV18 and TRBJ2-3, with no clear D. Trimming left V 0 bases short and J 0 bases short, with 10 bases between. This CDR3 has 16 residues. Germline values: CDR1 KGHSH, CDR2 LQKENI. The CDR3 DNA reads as TGTGCCAGCTCACCACCTCACCGGTTTAGCACAGATACGCAGTATTTT. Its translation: CASSPPHRFSTDTQYF.

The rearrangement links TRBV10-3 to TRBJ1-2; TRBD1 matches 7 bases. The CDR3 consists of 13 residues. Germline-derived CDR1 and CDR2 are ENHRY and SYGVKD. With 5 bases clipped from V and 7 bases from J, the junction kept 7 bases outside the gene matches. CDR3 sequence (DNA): TGTGCCATCAGTCAACAGGGGTGGGGTGGCTACACCTTC. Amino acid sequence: CAISQQGWGGYTF.

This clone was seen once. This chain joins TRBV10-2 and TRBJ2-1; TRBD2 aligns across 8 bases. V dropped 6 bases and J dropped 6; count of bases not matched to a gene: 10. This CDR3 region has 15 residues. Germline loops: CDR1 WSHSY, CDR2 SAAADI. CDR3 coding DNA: TGCGCCAGCAGCAAACCGGGACTAGTGTTCAATGAGCAGTTCTTC. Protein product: CASSKPGLVFNEQFF.

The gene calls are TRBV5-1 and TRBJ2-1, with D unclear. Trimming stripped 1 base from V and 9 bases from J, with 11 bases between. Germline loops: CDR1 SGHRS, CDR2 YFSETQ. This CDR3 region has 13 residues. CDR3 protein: CASSLSATGEQFF. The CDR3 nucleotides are TGCGCCAGCAGCTTGTCGGCTACCGGTGAGCAGTTCTTC.

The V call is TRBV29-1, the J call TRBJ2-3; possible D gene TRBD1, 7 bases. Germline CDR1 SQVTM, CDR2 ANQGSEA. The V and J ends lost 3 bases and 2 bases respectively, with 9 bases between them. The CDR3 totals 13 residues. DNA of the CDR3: TGCAGCGTTGACAGGGGGGTCACAGATACGCAGTATTTT. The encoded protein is CSVDRGVTDTQYF.

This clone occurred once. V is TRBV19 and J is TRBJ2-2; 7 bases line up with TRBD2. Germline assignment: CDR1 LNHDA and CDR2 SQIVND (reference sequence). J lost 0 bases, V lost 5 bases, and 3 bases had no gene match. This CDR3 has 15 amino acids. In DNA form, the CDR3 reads TGTGCCAGTAGTCCCGGGACTACGAACACCGGGGAGCTGTTTTTT. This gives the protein CASSPGTTNTGELFF. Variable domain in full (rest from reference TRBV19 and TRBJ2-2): DGGITQSPKYLFRKEGQNVTLSCEQNLNHDAMYWYRQDPGQGLRLIYYSQIVNDFQKGDIAEGYSVSREKKESFPLTVTSAQKNPTAFYLCASSPGTTNTGELFFGEGSRLTVL.

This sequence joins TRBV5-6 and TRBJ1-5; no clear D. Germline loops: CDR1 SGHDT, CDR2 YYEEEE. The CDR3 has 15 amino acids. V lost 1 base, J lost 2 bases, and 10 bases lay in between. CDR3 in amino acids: CASSLSQFGNQPQHF. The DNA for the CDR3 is TGTGCCAGCAGCTTGTCCCAGTTTGGCAATCAGCCCCAGCATTTT.

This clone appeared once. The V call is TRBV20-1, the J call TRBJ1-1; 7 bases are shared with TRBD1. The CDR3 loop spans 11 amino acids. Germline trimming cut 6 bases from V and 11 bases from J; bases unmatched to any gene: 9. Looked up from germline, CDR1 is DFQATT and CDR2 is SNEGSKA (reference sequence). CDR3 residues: CSARTGQMAFF. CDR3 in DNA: TGCAGTGCCCGAACGGGACAGATGGCTTTCTTT.

Written as DNA, the CDR3 is TGTGCCAGCAGTGTGGTCTATCGATTCGACGGGGAGCTGTTTTTT. Residues: CASSVVYRFDGELFF. V usage is TRBV6-1 and J usage is TRBJ2-2; no definite D call. The CDR3 totals 15 residues. Germline V CDR1 and CDR2: MNHNS, SASEGT. V was pared by 4 bases and J by 7 bases, with 16 bases between.

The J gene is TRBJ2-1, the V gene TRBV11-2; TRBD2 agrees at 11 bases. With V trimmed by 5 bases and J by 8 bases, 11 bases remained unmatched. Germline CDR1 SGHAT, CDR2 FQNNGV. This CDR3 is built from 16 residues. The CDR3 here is CASSRLAGSPGHEQFF. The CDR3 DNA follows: TGTGCCAGCAGCCGACTAGCGGGGTCCCCAGGCCATGAGCAGTTCTTC.

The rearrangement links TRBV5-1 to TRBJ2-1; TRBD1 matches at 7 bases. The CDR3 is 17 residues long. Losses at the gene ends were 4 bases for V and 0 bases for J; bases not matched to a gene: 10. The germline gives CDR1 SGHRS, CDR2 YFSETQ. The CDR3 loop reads CASSLWTGPSSYNEQFF. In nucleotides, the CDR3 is TGCGCCAGCAGCCTATGGACAGGTCCGAGCTCCTACAATGAGCAGTTCTTC.

This CDR3 is CASSYSGTDNYEQYF. DNA for the CDR3: TGTGCCAGCAGTTACTCGGGGACGGACAACTACGAGCAGTACTTC. J is TRBJ2-7 and V is TRBV6-6; either TRBD1 or TRBD2 may fit D (5 bases each). Germline V gene data show CDR1 as MNHNY and CDR2 as SVGAGI (reference sequence). This CDR3 is built from 15 residues. V was shortened by 0 bases and J by 3 bases, with 12 bases between the two germline ends.

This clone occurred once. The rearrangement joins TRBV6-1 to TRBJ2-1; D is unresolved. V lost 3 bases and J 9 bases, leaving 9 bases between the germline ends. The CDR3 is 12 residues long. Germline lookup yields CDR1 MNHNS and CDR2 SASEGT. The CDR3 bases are TGTGCCAGCAGTGAGATCTACGGTGAGCAGTTCTTC. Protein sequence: CASSEIYGEQFF.

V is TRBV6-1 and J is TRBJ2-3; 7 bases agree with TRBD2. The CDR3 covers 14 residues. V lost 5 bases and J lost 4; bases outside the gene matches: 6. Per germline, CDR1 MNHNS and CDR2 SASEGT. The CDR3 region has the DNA TGTGCCAGCAGTCCCGGACTAGGGGCAGATACGCAGTATTTT. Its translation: CASSPGLGADTQYF.

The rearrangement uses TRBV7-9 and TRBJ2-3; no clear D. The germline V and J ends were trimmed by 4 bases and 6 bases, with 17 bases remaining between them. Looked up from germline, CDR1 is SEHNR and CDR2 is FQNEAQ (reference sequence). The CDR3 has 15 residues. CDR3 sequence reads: CASSYLTARPDTQYF. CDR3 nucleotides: TGTGCCAGCAGCTACCTGACGGCGCGGCCCGATACGCAGTATTTT.

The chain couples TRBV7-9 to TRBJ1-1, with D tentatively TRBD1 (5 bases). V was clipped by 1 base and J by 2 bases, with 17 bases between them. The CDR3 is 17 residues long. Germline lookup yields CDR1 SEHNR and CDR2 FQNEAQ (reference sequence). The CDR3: CASSLGSGHFLNTEAFF. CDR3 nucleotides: TGTGCCAGCAGCTTAGGGTCAGGGCATTTCCTAAACACTGAAGCTTTCTTT.

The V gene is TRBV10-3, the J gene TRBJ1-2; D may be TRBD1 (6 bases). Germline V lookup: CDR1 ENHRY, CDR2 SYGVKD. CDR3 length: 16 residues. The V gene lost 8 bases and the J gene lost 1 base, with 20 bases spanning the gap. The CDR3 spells CAISQKRGDNNYGYTF. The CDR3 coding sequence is TGTGCCATCTCCCAAAAAAGGGGGGATAATAACTATGGCTACACCTTC.

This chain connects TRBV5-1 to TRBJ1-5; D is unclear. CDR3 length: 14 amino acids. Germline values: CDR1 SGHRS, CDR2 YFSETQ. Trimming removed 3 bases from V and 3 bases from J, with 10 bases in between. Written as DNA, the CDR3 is TGCGCCAGCAGCTCGGGCGGGGACAATCAGCCCCAGCATTTT. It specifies CASSSGGDNQPQHF.

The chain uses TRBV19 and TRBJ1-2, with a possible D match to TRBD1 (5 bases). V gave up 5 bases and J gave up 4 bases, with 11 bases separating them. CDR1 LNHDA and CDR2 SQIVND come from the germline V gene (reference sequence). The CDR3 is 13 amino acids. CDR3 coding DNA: TGTGCCAGTAGTCCCGAAGGGGCCTATGGCTACACCTTC. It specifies CASSPEGAYGYTF.

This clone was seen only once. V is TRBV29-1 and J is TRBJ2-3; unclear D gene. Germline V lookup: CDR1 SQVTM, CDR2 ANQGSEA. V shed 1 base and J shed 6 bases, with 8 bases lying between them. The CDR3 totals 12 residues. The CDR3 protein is CSVEGLQDTQYF. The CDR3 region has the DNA TGCAGCGTTGAAGGGCTTCAGGATACGCAGTATTTT.

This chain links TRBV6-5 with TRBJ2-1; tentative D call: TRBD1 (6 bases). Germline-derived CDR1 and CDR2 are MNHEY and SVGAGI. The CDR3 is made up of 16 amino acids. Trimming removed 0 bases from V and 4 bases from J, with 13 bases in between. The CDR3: CASSYSARGGYNEQFF. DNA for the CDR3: TGTGCCAGCAGTTACTCGGCCAGGGGTGGTTACAATGAGCAGTTCTTC.

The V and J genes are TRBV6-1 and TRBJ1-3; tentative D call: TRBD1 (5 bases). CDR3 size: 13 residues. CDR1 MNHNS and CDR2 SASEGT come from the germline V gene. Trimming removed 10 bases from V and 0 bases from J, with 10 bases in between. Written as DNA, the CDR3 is TGTGCCACCAGACAGAACTCTGGAAACACCATATATTTT. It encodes CATRQNSGNTIYF.

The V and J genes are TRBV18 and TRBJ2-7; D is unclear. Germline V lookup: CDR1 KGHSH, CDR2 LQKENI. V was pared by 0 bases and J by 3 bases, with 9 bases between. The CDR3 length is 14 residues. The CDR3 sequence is CASSPPFNLYEQYF. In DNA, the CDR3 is TGTGCCAGCTCACCACCGTTCAATCTCTACGAGCAGTACTTC.

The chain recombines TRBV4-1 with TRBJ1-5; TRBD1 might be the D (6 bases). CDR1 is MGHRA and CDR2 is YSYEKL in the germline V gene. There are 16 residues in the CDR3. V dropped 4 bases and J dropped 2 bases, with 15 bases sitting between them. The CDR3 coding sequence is TGCGCCAGCAGCCGAGACTCAGGGGCCGGCAATCAGCCCCAGCATTTT. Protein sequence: CASSRDSGAGNQPQHF.

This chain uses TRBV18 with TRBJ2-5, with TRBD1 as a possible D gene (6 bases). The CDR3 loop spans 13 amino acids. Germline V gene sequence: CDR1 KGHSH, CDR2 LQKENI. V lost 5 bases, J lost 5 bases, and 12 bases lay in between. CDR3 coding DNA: TGTGCCAGCTCATTACCAGGGGACGAGACCCAGTACTTC. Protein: CASSLPGDETQYF.

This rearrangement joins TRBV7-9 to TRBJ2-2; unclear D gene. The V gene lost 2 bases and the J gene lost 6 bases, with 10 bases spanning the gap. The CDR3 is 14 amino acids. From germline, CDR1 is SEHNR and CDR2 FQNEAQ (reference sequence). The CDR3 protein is CASSLIWGAGELFF. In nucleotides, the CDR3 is TGTGCCAGCAGCTTAATTTGGGGTGCCGGGGAGCTGTTTTTT.

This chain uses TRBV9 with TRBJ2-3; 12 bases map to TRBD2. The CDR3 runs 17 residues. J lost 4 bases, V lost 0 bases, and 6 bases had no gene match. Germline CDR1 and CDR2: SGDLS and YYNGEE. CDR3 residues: CASSVGRLAGVPDTQYF. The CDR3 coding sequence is TGTGCCAGCAGCGTAGGCCGACTAGCGGGAGTCCCAGATACGCAGTATTTT.

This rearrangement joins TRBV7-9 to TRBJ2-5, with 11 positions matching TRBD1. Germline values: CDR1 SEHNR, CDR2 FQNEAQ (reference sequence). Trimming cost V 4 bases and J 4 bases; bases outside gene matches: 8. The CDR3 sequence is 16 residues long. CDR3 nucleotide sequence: TGTGCCAGCAGCTCAGGGACAGGGGGTCGGGGAGAGACCCAGTACTTC. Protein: CASSSGTGGRGETQYF.

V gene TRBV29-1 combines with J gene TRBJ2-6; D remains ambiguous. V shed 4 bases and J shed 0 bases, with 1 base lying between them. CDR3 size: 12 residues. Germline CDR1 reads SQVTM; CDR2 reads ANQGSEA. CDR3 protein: CSVGSGANVLTF. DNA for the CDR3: TGCAGCGTTGGCTCTGGGGCCAACGTCCTGACTTTC.

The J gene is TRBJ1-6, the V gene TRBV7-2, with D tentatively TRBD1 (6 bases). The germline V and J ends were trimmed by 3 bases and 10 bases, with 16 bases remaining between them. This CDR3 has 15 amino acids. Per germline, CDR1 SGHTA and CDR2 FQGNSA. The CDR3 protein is CASSFGGTTVSPLHF. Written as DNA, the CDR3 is TGTGCCAGCAGCTTTGGAGGGACAACAGTGTCACCCCTCCACTTT.

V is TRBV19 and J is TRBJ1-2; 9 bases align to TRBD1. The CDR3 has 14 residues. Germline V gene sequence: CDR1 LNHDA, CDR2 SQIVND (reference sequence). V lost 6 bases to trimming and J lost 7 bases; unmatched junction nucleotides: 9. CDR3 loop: CASSPGQGSGGYTF. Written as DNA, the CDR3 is TGTGCCAGTAGCCCCGGACAGGGGAGTGGTGGCTACACCTTC.